One and the same sample provided the 3 T cell receptor beta chains below, sequenced in a study of CXCR3-negative and CXCR3-positive naive CD8 T cells. General study points: More hydrophobic TRB CDR3s occurred in CXCR3-positive than in CXCR3-negative naive cells.

TRB cDNA was prepared as libraries by UMI-labeled 5' RACE. Following a re-call of the 5' RACE reads, TCRdb has one entry per CDR3 protein and lacks DNA. Recorded for this sample: fewer than 140,000 distinct CDR3 sequences. Their antigen targets remain unknown. Sequencing was done on a sample of naive CXCR3+ CD8+ T cells from blood. This sample's subset: CD45RO-CCR7+CD27+CD95- naive CD8+ T cells expressing CXCR3 (TNR3+). All receptors come from a human donor in good health. Some clones in this sample may be carry-over from other donors' samples.

The chain carries TRBV9 and TRBJ2-1; the D gene TCRdb calls, TRBD2, cannot be checked with no DNA. This CDR3 region has 15 residues. The germline V gene has CDR1 SGDLS and CDR2 YYNGEE. CDR3 amino acids: CASSVAGGPYNEQFF. The full variable domain, with the rest looked up from reference TRBV9 and TRBJ2-1, is DSGVTQTPKHLITATGQRVTLRCSPRSGDLSVYWYQQSLDQGLQFLIQYYNGEERAKGNILERFSAQQFPDLHSELNLSSLELGDSALYFCASSVAGGPYNEQFFGPGTRLTVL.

V gene TRBV20-1 combines with J gene TRBJ2-3; TCRdb lists TRBD2, though no DNA is available to test this call. The germline gives CDR1 DFQATT, CDR2 SNEGSKA (reference sequence). The CDR3 covers 16 residues. The CDR3: CSASSLDSTSTDTQYF.

V is TRBV7-8 and J is TRBJ2-3; TCRdb outputs TRBD2, but without DNA this stays unchecked. CDR1 is SGHVS, CDR2 FQNEAQ, per germline. The CDR3 extends over 15 amino acids. Here the CDR3 reads CASSLTAGDTDTQYF. Full variable domain (missing parts from reference TRBV7-8 and TRBJ2-3): GAGVSQSPRYKVAKRGQDVALRCDPISGHVSLFWYQQALGQGPEFLTYFQNEAQLDKSGLPSDRFFAERPEGSVSTLKIQRTQQEDSAVYLCASSLTAGDTDTQYFGPGTRLTVL.